These T cell receptor beta chains were read from a single sample in a study of identifying expanded T cells in peripheral blood. The repertoire was sequenced with immunoSEQ multiplex PCR; TCRdb's copy has only in-frame clones and lacks some. The data hold 65,000 to 95,000 clones, with about four fifths observed a single time. Sequencing input: blood. The source of these receptors is a person aged 18-70 years in good health. CDR3s include the opening cysteine and the closing phenylalanine or tryptophan. Each record gives: V gene, clone size, D gene, J gene, CDR3 DNA, CDR3 protein. The D gene is left open where the match is weak. Only some rows state a clone size, as once, few, many or a class for expanded clones.

TRBV5-1	.	TRBD1	TRBJ1-1	TGCGCCAGCAGCTACAGGGGGAACACTGAAGCTTTCTTT	CASSYRGNTEAFF
TRBV19	.	.	TRBJ2-1	TGTGCCAGTAGTATGTTTTGGTTCTTC	CASSMFWFF
TRBV7-9	.	TRBD1	TRBJ1-3	TGTGCCAGCAGTGGGACAGGGGCTGGAAACACCATATATTTT	CASSGTGAGNTIYF
TRBV9	.	.	TRBJ1-3	TGTGCCAGCTCTAGGAACGCTGGAAACACCATATATTTT	CASSRNAGNTIYF
TRBV30	.	.	TRBJ1-1	TGTGCCTGGAGTGCGGGACTTGAGGGTGTAGACACTGAAGCTTTCTTT	CAWSAGLEGVDTEAFF
TRBV25-1	.	.	TRBJ1-2	TGTGCCAGCAGTGTCGGAGGAAACTATGGCTACACCTTC	CASSVGGNYGYTF
TRBV28	once	.	TRBJ2-3	TGTGCCAGCAGCTCATACGTGACCACAGATACGCAGTATTTT	CASSSYVTTDTQYF
TRBV6-6	.	TRBD2	TRBJ2-1	TGTGCCAGCAGTTATTGGACTAGCGGGCCCTACAATGAGCAGTTCTTC	CASSYWTSGPYNEQFF
TRBV21-1	.	.	TRBJ1-3	TGTGCCAGCAGCTTAATTCGTCCCAACTCTGGAAACACCATATATTTT	CASSLIRPNSGNTIYF
TRBV5-1	.	.	TRBJ2-1	TGCGCCAGCAGTTCCGGACAACCCCCCTACAATGAGCAGTTCTTC	CASSSGQPPYNEQFF
TRBV6-5	once	TRBD1	TRBJ2-2	TGTGCCAGCAGTTACTCGACAGGGTACACCGGGGAGCTGTTTTTT	CASSYSTGYTGELFF
TRBV6-5	.	.	TRBJ1-1	TGTGCCAGCAGTCCGACAGTTCTGAACACTGAAGCTTTCTTT	CASSPTVLNTEAFF
TRBV7-3	once	TRBD2	TRBJ2-1	TGTGCCAGCAGCTTAAGGCCCTTAGCGGGAGGGAGGTATGAGCAGTTCTTC	CASSLRPLAGGRYEQFF
TRBV28	.	.	TRBJ2-5	TGTGCCAGCAGTACCCAGGGAGCCCGGCAAGAGACCCAGTACTTC	CASSTQGARQETQYF
TRBV27	.	.	TRBJ2-7	TGTGCCAGCAGCAAACAGGGAGGTAGGAACTACGAGCAGTACTTC	CASSKQGGRNYEQYF
TRBV7-8	.	TRBD2	TRBJ2-7	TGTGCCAGCAGTCGGTTCGTGCTAGCGGGAGCCCACGAGCAGTACTTC	CASSRFVLAGAHEQYF
TRBV5-1	.	.	TRBJ2-1	TGCGCCAGCAGCCCGATGGGGGGTATCAATGAGCAGTTCTTC	CASSPMGGINEQFF
TRBV6-1	.	.	TRBJ1-1	TGTGCCAGCAGGAAACTGAACACTGAAGCTTTCTTT	CASRKLNTEAFF
TRBV7-6	.	TRBD2	TRBJ2-1	TGTGCCAGCAGCCCCCCGGGACTAGCGGGAGGCAATGAGCAGTTCTTC	CASSPPGLAGGNEQFF
TRBV2	once	.	TRBJ1-1	TGTGCCAGCAGTGATGGGAGTAGGAACACTGAAGCTTTCTTT	CASSDGSRNTEAFF
TRBV28	.	.	TRBJ2-3	TGTGCCAGCAGCTCATCGCCGGGCCCCCGGACCACAGATACGCAGTATTTT	CASSSSPGPRTTDTQYF
TRBV7-6	.	TRBD2	TRBJ2-7	TGTGCCAGCAGCTTCAGCGGGAGTGGCTACGAGCAGTACTTC	CASSFSGSGYEQYF
TRBV29-1	.	.	TRBJ2-5	TGCAGCGTTGAAGTTAATAGGCACGAGACCCAGTACTTC	CSVEVNRHETQYF
TRBV30	.	TRBD1	TRBJ2-7	TGTGCCTGGAGTTTGTCTAGGGACAGGGAGCAGTACTTC	CAWSLSRDREQYF
TRBV18	.	.	TRBJ2-2	TGTGCCAGCTCACCACCGGTAGGAGAGACCGGGGAGCTGTTTTTT	CASSPPVGETGELFF
TRBV19	.	TRBD1	TRBJ1-2	TGTGCCAGTAGTCAGGGGGCGCGTACAATTAACTATGGCTACACCTTC	CASSQGARTINYGYTF
TRBV7-2	.	.	TRBJ2-7	TGTGCCAGCAGGGAGGGATGGAGGGGCTACGAGCAGTACTTC	CASREGWRGYEQYF
TRBV4-2	.	TRBD1	TRBJ1-2	TGTGCCAGCAGCCCTGATCCCGGGACAGGGACGAACTATGGCTACACCTTC	CASSPDPGTGTNYGYTF
TRBV5-4	.	.	TRBJ2-1	TGTGCCAGCAGCTTGGGCCGGGCCTCCTACAATGAGCAGTTCTTC	CASSLGRASYNEQFF
TRBV2	.	.	TRBJ1-1	TGTGCCAGCAGACCCGGGACATACCTTTTAGGGGGCACTGAAGCTTTCTTT	CASRPGTYLLGGTEAFF
TRBV19	.	TRBD1	TRBJ1-5	TGTGCCAGTAGTATCGGGACAGATAGCAATCAGCCCCAGCATTTT	CASSIGTDSNQPQHF
TRBV4-3	.	TRBD1	TRBJ1-4	TGCGCCAGCAGCCCAGCGGGACAGGGGATCGAAAAACTGTTTTTT	CASSPAGQGIEKLFF
TRBV25-1	.	.	TRBJ2-2	TGTGCCAGCAGTCCGACTAGTGGGAGTTCCGGGGAGCTGTTTTTT	CASSPTSGSSGELFF
TRBV6-4	.	TRBD1	TRBJ1-1	TGTGCCAGCAGTCGGACAGGGGACACTGAAGCTTTCTTT	CASSRTGDTEAFF
TRBV7-2	.	.	TRBJ2-1	TGTGCCAGCAGCTCAATAGGAGGGTGGAGGGATGAGCAGTTCTTC	CASSSIGGWRDEQFF
TRBV27	once	TRBD2	TRBJ2-2	TGTGCCAGCAGTTTATTGGGGGGGGTCGGGGAGCTGTTTTTT	CASSLLGGVGELFF
TRBV19	.	.	TRBJ1-4	TGTGCCAGTAGTATACAAACTAATGAAAAACTGTTTTTT	CASSIQTNEKLFF
TRBV30	few	.	TRBJ2-5	TGTGCCAGCAGCAGGCTCATGTACCAAGAGACCCAGTACTTC	CASSRLMYQETQYF
TRBV9	.	.	TRBJ2-1	TGTGCCAGCAGCGACCGGACTAATAGGATCGATGAGCAGTTCTTC	CASSDRTNRIDEQFF
TRBV14	.	.	TRBJ2-1	TGTGCCAGCAGCCAAGATCGGGTCGCAGGTCAGTTCTTC	CASSQDRVAGQFF
TRBV7-9	few	.	TRBJ1-5	TGTGCCAGCAGCTTAGACGGGGGGGCTGGACAGCCCCAGCATTTT	CASSLDGGAGQPQHF
TRBV28	.	TRBD2	TRBJ2-5	TGTGCCAGCAGTCCTTGGGGTAGCGGGGACCAAGAGACCCAGTACTTC	CASSPWGSGDQETQYF
TRBV6-5	.	TRBD2	TRBJ2-7	TGTGCCAGCAGCCATACTAGCGGGAGGGTCTACGAGCAGTACTTC	CASSHTSGRVYEQYF
TRBV5-3	many	.	TRBJ1-2	TGTGCCAGAAGCTTGGGCTATGGCTACACCTTC	CARSLGYGYTF
TRBV7-9	.	TRBD2	TRBJ2-7	TGTGCCAGCAGCTTAGCGTCCGGGACTAGCGTTCGAGATGAGCAGTACTTC	CASSLASGTSVRDEQYF
TRBV6-4	few	TRBD2	TRBJ2-1	TGTGCCAGCAGTGAACGTAGCGGGAGTCAGGGTGAGCAGTTCTTC	CASSERSGSQGEQFF
TRBV6-6	.	TRBD1	TRBJ1-5	TGTGCCAGCAGTTCGGACAGGGCCCGTAATCAGCCCCAGCATTTT	CASSSDRARNQPQHF
TRBV19	.	.	TRBJ1-5	TGTGCCAGTAGTACCAGCCTCCTAGGAGACAATCAGCCCCAGCATTTT	CASSTSLLGDNQPQHF